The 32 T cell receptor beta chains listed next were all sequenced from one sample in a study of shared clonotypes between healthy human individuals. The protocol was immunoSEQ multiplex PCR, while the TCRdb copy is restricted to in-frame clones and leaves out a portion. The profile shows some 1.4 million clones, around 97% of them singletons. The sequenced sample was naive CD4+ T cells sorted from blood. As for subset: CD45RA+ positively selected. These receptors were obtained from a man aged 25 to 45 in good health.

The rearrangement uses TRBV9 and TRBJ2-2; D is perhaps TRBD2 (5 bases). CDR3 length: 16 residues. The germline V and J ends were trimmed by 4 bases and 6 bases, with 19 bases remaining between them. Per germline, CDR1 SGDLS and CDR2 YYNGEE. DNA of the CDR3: TGTGCCAGCAGCTCCCTCAGAGGGAGAGTCCCCGGGGAGCTGTTTTTT. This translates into CASSSLRGRVPGELFF.

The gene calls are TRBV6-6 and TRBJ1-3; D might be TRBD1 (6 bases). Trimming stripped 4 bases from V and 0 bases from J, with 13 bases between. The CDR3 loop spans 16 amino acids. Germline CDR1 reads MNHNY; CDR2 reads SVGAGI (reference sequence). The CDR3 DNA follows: TGTGCCAGCAGTTGGGGACACACGAACTCTGGAAACACCATATATTTT. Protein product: CASSWGHTNSGNTIYF.

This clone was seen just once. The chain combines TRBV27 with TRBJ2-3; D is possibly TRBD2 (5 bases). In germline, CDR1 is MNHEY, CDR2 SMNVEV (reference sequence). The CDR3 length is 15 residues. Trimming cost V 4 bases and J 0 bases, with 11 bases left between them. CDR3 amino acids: CASSSRLPSTDTQYF. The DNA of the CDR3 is TGTGCCAGCAGTTCCCGACTACCTAGCACAGATACGCAGTATTTT.

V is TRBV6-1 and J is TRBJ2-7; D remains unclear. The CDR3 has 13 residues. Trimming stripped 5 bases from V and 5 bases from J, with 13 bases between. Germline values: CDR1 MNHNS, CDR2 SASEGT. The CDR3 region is CASSMRTDHEQYF. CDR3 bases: TGTGCCAGCAGTATGCGGACGGACCACGAGCAGTACTTC.

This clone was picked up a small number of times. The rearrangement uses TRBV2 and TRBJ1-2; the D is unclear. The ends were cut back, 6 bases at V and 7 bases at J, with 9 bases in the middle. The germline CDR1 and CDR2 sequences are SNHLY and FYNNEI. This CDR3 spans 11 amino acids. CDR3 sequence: CASRPRSGYTF. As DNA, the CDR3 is TGTGCCAGCAGACCCCGAAGTGGCTACACCTTC.

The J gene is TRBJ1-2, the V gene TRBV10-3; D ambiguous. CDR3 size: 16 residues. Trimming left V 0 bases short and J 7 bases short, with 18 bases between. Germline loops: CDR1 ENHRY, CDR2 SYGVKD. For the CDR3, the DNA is TGTGCCATCAGTGAGTCGAGCCGAACCCGGGTGAGTGGCTACACCTTC. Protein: CAISESSRTRVSGYTF.

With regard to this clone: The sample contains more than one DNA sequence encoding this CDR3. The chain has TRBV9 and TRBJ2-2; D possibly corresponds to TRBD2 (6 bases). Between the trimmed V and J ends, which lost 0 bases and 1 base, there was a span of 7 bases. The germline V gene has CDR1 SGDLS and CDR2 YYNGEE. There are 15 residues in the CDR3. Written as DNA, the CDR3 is TGTGCCAGCAGCGTAGTAGCGGAGAACACCGGGGAGCTGTTTTTT. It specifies CASSVVAENTGELFF.

The CDR3 loop is CASSPGRGYNEQFF. The CDR3 DNA reads TGTGCCAGCAGCCCGGGAAGGGGATACAATGAGCAGTTCTTC. The V gene is TRBV5-4, the J gene TRBJ2-1; D might be TRBD1 or TRBD2, each matching 5 bases. With 4 bases removed from V and 4 bases from J, the gap between germline ends came to 12 bases. Germline V lookup: CDR1 SGHNT, CDR2 YYREEE (reference sequence). The CDR3 has 14 amino acids.

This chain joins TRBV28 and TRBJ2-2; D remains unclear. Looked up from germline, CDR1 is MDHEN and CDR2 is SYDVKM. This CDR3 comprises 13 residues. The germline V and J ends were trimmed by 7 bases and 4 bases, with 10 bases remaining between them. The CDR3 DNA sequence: TGTGCCAGCACCCTACTGGGCACCGGGGAGCTGTTTTTT. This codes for CASTLLGTGELFF.

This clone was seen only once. The CDR3 sequence: CASSLNTWETQYF. CDR3 coding DNA: TGTGCCAGCAGCTTAAATACATGGGAGACCCAGTACTTC. The V gene is TRBV7-6, the J gene TRBJ2-5; D uncertain. The germline V and J ends were trimmed by 2 bases and 5 bases, with 9 bases remaining between them. Germline V gives CDR1 SGHVS, CDR2 FNYEAQ. The CDR3 length is 13 residues.

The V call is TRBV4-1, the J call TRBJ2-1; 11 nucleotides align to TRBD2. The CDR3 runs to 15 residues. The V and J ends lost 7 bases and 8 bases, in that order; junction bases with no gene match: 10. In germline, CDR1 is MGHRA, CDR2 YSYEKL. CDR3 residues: CASTSGTSGFHEQFF. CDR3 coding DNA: TGCGCCAGCACCTCCGGGACTAGCGGCTTTCATGAGCAGTTCTTC.

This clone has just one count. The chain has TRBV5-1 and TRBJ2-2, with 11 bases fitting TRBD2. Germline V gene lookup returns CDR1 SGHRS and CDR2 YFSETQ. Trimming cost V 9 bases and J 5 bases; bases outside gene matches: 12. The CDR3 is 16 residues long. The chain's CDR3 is CANPLPSGRRTGELFF. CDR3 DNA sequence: TGCGCCAACCCACTCCCTAGCGGGAGGCGGACCGGGGAGCTGTTTTTT.

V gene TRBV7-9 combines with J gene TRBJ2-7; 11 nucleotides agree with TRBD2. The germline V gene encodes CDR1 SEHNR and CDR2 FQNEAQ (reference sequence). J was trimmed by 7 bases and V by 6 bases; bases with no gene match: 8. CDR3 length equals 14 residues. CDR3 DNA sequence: TGTGCCAGCAGGATGACTAGCGGGACAGGGGAGCAGTACTTC. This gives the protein CASRMTSGTGEQYF.

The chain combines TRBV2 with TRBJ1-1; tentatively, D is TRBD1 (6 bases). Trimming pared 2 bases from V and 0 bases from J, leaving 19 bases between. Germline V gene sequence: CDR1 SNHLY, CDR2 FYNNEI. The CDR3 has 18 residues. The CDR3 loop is CASSEFYDAGVLNTEAFF. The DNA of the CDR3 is TGTGCCAGCAGTGAATTTTACGACGCAGGGGTTTTGAACACTGAAGCTTTCTTT.

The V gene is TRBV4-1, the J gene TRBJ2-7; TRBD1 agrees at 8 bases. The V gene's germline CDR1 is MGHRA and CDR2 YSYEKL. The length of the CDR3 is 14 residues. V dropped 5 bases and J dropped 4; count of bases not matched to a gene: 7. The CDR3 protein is CASSAGQVRYEQYF. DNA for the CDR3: TGCGCCAGCAGCGCGGGACAGGTAAGGTACGAGCAGTACTTC.

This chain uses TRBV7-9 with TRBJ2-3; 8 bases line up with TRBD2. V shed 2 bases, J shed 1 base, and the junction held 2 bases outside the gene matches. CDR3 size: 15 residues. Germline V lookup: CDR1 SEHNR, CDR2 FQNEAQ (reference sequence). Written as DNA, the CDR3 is TGTGCCAGCAGCTTACCGACTAGCGGCACAGATACGCAGTATTTT. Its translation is CASSLPTSGTDTQYF.

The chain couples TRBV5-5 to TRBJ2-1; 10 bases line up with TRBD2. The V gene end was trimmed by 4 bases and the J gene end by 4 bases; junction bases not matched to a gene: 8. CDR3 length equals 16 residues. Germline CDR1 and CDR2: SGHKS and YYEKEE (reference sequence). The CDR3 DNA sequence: TGTGCCAGCAGCCCCCTAGCGGGAGTGTTATACAATGAGCAGTTCTTC. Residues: CASSPLAGVLYNEQFF.

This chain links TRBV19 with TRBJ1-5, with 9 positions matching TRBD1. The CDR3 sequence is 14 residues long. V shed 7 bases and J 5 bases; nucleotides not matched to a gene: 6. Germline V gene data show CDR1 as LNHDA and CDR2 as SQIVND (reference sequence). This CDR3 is CASTPTGGDQPQHF. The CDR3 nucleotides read TGTGCCAGTACCCCGACAGGGGGGGATCAGCCCCAGCATTTT.

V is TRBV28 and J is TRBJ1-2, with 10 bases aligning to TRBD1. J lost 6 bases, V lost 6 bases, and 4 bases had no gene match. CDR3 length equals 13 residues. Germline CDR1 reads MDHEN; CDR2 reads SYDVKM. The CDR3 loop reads CASRAGTGDGYTF. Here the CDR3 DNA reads TGTGCCAGCAGGGCCGGGACAGGGGATGGCTACACCTTC.

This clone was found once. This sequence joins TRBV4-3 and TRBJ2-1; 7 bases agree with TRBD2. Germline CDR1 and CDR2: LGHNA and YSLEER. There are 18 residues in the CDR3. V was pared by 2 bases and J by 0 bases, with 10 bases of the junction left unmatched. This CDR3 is CASSQKPRAGYSYNEQFF. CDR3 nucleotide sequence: TGCGCCAGCAGCCAAAAACCTAGAGCGGGATACTCCTACAATGAGCAGTTCTTC.

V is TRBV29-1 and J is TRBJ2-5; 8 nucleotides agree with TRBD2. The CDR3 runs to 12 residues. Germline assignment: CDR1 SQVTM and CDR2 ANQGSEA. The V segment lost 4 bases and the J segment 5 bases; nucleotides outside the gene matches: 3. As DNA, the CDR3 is TGCAGCGTTGGGACTAGCTTTGAGACCCAGTACTTC. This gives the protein CSVGTSFETQYF.

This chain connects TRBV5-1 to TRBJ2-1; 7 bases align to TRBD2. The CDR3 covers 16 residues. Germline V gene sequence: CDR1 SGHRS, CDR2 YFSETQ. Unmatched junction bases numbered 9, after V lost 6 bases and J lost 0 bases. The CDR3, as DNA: TGCGCCAGCACCCATGGCGGGAGTGACTCCTACAATGAGCAGTTCTTC. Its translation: CASTHGGSDSYNEQFF.

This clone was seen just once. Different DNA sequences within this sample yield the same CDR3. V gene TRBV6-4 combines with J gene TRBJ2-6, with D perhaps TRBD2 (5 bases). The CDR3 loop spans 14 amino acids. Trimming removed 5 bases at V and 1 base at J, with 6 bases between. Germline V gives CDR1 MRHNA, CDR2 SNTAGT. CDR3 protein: CASSRGSGANVLTF. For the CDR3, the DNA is TGTGCCAGCAGTCGGGGTTCTGGGGCCAACGTCCTGACTTTC.

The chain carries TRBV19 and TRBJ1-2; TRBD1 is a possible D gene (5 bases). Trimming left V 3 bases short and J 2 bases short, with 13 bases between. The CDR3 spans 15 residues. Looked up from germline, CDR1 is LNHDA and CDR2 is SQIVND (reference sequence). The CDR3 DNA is TGTGCCAGTAGTATCCCACTGACAGCCAACTATGGCTACACCTTC. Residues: CASSIPLTANYGYTF. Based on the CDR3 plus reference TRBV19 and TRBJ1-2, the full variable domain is DGGITQSPKYLFRKEGQNVTLSCEQNLNHDAMYWYRQDPGQGLRLIYYSQIVNDFQKGDIAEGYSVSREKKESFPLTVTSAQKNPTAFYLCASSIPLTANYGYTFGSGTRLTVV.

As DNA, the CDR3 is TGTGCCAGCAGCTTACATGAACTTGATACGCAGTATTTT. This translates into CASSLHELDTQYF. This chain connects TRBV7-7 to TRBJ2-3; D ambiguous. CDR1 is SSHAT, CDR2 FNYEAQ, per germline (reference sequence). The CDR3 length is 13 residues. V was shortened by 2 bases and J by 6 bases, with 9 bases between the two germline ends.

DNA for the CDR3: TGTGCCAGCACAGGCGGTCACAATCAGCCCCAGCATTTT. This sequence encodes CASTGGHNQPQHF. The gene calls are TRBV6-1 and TRBJ1-5; D gene ambiguous. The CDR3 is made up of 13 amino acids. The V gene's germline CDR1 is MNHNS and CDR2 SASEGT. V was shortened by 7 bases and J by 3 bases, with 10 bases between the two germline ends.

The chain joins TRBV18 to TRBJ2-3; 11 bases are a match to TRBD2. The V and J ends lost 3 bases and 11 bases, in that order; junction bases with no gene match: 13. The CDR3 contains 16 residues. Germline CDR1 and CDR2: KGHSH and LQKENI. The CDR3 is CASSPESGLAGRKQYF. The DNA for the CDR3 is TGTGCCAGCTCACCCGAATCAGGACTAGCGGGCCGTAAGCAGTATTTT.

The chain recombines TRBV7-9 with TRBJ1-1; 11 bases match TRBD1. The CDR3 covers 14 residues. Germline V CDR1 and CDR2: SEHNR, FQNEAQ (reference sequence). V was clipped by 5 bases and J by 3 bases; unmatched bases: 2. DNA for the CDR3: TGTGCCAGCAGCGCGGGACAGGGGGACACTGAAGCTTTCTTT. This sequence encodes CASSAGQGDTEAFF.

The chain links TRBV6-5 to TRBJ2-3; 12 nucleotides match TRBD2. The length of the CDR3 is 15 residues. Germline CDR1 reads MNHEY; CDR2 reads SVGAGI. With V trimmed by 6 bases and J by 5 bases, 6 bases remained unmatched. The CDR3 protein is CASSRLAGELDTQYF. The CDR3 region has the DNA TGTGCCAGCAGCAGACTAGCGGGAGAGCTAGATACGCAGTATTTT.

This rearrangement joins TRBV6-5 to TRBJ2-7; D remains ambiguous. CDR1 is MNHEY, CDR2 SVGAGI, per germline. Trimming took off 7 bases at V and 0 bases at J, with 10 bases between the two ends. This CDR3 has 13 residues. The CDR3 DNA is TGTGCCAGCACCGCAGACACCTCCTACGAGCAGTACTTC. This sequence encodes CASTADTSYEQYF.

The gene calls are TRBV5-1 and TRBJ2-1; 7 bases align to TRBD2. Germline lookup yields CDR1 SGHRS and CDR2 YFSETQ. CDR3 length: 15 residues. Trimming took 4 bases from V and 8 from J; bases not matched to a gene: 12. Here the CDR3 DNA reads TGCGCCAGCAGCCAGGACGCGGGAGCGTGGGATGAGCAGTTCTTC. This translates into CASSQDAGAWDEQFF.

The CDR3 spells CASSLVGDGYNEQFF. Written as DNA, the CDR3 is TGTGCCAGCAGTTTGGTAGGTGATGGCTACAATGAGCAGTTCTTC. The V gene is TRBV28, the J gene TRBJ2-1; D uncertain. Per germline, CDR1 MDHEN and CDR2 SYDVKM. Trimming pared 3 bases from V and 3 bases from J, leaving 12 bases between. The CDR3 length is 15 residues.